The clone carrying this TCR beta chain has more than one count but fewer than ten. Individual cDNA molecules each received unique molecular identifiers attached to them. TCRdb recomputed calls from the 5' RACE reads with MiXCR, one row per CDR3 protein. The sample carries tens of thousands of distinct CDR3 sequences, approximately 12% recorded once. The sample originates from a study of early T cells in non-severe SARS-CoV-2 infection. This CDR3 has 16 amino acids. V was clipped by 3 bases and J by 1 base; unmatched bases: 5. The V gene is TRBV12-3 or TRBV12-4, the J gene TRBJ2-2; 7 bases are shared with TRBD2. Sequenced material: whole blood, taken at baseline. This sequence originates from an adult who was a healthcare worker with PCR-confirmed SARS-CoV-2 infection or an uninfected control (not recorded which). The CDR3 here is CASSFSSGVNTGELFF. The CDR3 DNA follows: TGTGCCAGCAGTTTCTCTAGCGGAGTGAACACCGGGGAGCTGTTTTTT.